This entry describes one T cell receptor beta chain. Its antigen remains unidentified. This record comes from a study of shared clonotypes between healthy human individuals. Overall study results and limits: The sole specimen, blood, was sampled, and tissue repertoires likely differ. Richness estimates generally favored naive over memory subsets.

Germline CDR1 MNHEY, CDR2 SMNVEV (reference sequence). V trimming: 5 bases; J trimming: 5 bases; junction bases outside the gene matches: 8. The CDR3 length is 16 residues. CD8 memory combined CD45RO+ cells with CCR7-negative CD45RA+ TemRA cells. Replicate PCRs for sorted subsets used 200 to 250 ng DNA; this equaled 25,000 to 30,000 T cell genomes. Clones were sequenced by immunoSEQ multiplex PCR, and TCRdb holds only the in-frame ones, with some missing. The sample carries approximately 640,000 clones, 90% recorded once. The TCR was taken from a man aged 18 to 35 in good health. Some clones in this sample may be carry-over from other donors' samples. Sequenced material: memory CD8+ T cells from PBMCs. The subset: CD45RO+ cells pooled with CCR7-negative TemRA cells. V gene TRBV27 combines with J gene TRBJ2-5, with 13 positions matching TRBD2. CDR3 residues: CASSPRLAGGGETQYF. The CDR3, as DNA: TGTGCCAGCAGTCCTCGACTAGCGGGAGGAGGTGAGACCCAGTACTTC.